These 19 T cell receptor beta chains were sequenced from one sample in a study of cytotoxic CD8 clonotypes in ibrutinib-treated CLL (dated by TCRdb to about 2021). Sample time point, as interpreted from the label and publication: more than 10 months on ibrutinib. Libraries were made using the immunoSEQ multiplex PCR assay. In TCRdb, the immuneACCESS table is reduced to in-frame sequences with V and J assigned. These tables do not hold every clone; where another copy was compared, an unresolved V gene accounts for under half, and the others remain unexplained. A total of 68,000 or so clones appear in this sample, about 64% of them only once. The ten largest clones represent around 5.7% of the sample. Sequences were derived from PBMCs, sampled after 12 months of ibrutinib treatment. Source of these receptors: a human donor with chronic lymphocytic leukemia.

The CDR3, as DNA: TGTGCCAGCAGTGTAGGAGCGGGATCCTACGAGCAGTACTTC. Its translation: CASSVGAGSYEQYF. The chain links TRBV2 to TRBJ2-7; 7 bases match TRBD2. There are 14 residues in the CDR3. Trimming cost V 4 bases and J 1 base; bases outside gene matches: 4. Germline V lookup: CDR1 SNHLY, CDR2 FYNNEI. Supplemented by reference TRBV2 and TRBJ2-7, the full variable domain reads EPEVTQTPSHQVTQMGQEVILRCVPISNHLYFYWYRQILGQKVEFLVSFYNNEISEKSEIFDDQFSVERPDGSNFTLKIRSTKLEDSAMYFCASSVGAGSYEQYFGPGTRLTVT.

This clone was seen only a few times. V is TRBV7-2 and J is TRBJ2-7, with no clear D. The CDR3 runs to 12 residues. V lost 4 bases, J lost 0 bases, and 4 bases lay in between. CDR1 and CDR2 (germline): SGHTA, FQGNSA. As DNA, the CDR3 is TGTGCCAGCAGCTCGAGCTCCTACGAGCAGTACTTC. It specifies CASSSSSYEQYF. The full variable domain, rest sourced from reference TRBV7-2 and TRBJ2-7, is GAGVSQSPSNKVTEKGKDVELRCDPISGHTALYWYRQSLGQGLEFLIYFQGNSAPDKSGLPSDRFSAERTGGSVSTLTIQRTQQEDSAVYLCASSSSSYEQYFGPGTRLTVT.

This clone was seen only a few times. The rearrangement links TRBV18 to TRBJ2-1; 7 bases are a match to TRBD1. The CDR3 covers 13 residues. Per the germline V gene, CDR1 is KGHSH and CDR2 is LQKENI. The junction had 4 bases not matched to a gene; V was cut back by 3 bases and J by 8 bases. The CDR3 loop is CASSPDRRYEQFF. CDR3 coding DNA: TGTGCCAGCTCACCGGACAGGAGGTATGAGCAGTTCTTC.

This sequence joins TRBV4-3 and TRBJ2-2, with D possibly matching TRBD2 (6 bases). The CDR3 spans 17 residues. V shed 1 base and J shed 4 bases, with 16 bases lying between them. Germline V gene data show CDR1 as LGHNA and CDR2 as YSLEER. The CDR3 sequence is CASSQAAGGSGTGELFF. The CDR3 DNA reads TGCGCCAGCAGCCAAGCCGCCGGGGGTTCGGGCACCGGGGAGCTGTTTTTT.

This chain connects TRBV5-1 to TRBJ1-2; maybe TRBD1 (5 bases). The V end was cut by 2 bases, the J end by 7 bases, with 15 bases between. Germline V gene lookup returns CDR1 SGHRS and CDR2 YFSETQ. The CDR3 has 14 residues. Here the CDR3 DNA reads TGCGCCAGCAGCTTTGGCAGGGACCCTTTTGGCTACACCTTC. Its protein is CASSFGRDPFGYTF.

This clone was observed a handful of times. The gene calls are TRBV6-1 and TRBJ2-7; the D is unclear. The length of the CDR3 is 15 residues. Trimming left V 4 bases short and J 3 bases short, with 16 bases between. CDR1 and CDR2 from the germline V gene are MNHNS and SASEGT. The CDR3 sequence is CASSGSNRANYEQYF. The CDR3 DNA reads TGTGCCAGCAGTGGAAGTAACAGAGCAAACTACGAGCAGTACTTC.

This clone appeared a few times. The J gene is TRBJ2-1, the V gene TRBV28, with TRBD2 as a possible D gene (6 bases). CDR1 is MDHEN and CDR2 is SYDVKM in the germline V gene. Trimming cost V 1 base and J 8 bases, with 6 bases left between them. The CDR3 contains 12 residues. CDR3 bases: TGTGCCAGCAGTTTATCGGGGGATGAGCAGTTCTTC. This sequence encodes CASSLSGDEQFF.

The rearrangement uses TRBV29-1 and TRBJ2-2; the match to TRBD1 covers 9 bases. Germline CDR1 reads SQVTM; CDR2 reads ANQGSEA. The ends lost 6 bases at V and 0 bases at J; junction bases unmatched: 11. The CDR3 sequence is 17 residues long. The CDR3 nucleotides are TGCAGCGTAAGAACCCGGGACAGGGCCACGAACACCGGGGAGCTGTTTTTT. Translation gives CSVRTRDRATNTGELFF.

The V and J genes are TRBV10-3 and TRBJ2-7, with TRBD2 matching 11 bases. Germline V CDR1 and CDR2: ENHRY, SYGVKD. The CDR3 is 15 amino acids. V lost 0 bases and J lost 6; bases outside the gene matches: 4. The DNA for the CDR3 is TGTGCCATCAGTGAGTCGGGACTAGCGGCTACCGAGCAGTACTTC. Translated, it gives CAISESGLAATEQYF.

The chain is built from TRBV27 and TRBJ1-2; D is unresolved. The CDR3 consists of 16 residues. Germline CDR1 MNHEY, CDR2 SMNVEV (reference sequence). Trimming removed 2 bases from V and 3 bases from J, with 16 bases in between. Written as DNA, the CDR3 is TGTGCCAGCAGTTTACACCCTGGTCGGCCAGACTATGGCTACACCTTC. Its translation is CASSLHPGRPDYGYTF.

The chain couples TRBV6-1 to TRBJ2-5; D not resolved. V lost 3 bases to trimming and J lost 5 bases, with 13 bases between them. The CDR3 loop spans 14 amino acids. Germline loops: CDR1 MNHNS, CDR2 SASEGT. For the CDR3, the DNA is TGTGCCAGCAGTGATGGGCCAGGACCCGAGACCCAGTACTTC. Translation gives CASSDGPGPETQYF.

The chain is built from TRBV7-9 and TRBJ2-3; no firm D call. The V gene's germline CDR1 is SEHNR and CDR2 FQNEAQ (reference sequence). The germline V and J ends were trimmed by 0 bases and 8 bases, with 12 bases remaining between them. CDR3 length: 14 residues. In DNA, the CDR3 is TGTGCCAGCAGCTTAGCAGTGCAAAGGGTTACGCAGTATTTT. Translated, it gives CASSLAVQRVTQYF.

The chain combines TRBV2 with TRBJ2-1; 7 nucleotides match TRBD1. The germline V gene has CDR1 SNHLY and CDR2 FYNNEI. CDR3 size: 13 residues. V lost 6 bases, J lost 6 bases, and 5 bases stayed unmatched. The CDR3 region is CASSSGTVNEQFF. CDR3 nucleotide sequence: TGTGCCAGCAGCTCCGGGACAGTCAATGAGCAGTTCTTC.

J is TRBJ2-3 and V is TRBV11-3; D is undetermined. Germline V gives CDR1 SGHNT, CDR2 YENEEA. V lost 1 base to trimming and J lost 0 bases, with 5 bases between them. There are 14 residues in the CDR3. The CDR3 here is CASSLGRSTDTQYF. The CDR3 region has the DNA TGTGCCAGCAGCTTAGGCAGGAGCACAGATACGCAGTATTTT. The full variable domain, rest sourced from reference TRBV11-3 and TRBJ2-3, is EAGVVQSPRYKIIEKKQPVAFWCNPISGHNTLYWYLQNLGQGPELLIRYENEEAVDDSQLPKDRFSAERLKGVDSTLKIQPAELGDSAVYLCASSLGRSTDTQYFGPGTRLTVL.

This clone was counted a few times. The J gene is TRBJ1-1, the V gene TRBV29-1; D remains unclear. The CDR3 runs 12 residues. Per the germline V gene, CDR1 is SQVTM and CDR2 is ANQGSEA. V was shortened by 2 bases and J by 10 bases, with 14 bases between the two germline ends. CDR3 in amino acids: CSVERVRGIAFF. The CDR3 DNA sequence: TGCAGCGTTGAAAGGGTTCGGGGAATAGCTTTCTTT.

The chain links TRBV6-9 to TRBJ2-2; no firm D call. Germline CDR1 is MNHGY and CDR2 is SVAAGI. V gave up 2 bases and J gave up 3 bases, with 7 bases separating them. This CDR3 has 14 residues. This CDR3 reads CASSYRLDTGELFF. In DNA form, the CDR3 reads TGTGCCAGCAGTTATCGGTTAGACACCGGGGAGCTGTTTTTT.

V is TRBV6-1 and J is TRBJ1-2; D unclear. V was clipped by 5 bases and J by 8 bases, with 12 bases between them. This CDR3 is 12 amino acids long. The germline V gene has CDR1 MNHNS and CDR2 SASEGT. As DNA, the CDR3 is TGTGCCAGCAGTCTCTCTAGGGTCGGCTACACCTTC. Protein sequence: CASSLSRVGYTF.

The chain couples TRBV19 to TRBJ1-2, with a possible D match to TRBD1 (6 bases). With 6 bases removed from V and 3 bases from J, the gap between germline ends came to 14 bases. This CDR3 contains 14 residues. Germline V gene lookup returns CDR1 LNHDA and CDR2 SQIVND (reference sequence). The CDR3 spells CASRRGIGDYGYTF. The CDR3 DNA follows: TGTGCCAGTAGAAGGGGGATAGGGGACTATGGCTACACCTTC.

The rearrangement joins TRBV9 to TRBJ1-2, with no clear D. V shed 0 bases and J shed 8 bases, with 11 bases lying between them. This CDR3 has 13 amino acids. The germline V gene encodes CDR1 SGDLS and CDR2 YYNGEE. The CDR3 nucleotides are TGTGCCAGCAGCGTAGATTTCTCGGGGGGCTACACCTTC. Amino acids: CASSVDFSGGYTF.